This T cell receptor beta chain comes out of a study of blood T cell repertoires in COVID-19. Study in general: Spain, Italy and the United States supplied samples that represented acute and convalescent COVID-19.

CDR1 and CDR2 (germline): WNHNN, SYGVQD (reference sequence). This CDR3 contains 13 residues. V was cut by 8 bases and J by 1 base, with 9 bases left in between. This table comes from immunoSEQ multiplex PCR, and its TCRdb copy is limited to in-frame clones, with some not included. This table holds 35,000 to 40,000 clones, approximately 83% found once. This receptor was identified in a human donor with acute or convalescent COVID-19. The donor label of this sample is uncertain. The source material was peripheral blood. This chain links TRBV10-1 with TRBJ1-3; weak D call: TRBD1 (6 bases). The CDR3 DNA reads as TGCGCCAGCGGAGACAGGTCTGGAAACACCATATATTTT. Its protein product is CASGDRSGNTIYF.